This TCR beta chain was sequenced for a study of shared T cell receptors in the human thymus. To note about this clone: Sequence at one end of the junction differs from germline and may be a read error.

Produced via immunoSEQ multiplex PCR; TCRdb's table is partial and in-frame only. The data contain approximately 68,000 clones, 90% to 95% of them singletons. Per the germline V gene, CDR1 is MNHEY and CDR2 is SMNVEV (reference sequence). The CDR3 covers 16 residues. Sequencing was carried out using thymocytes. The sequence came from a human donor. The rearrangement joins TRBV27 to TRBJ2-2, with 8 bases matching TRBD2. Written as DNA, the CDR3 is TGTACCAGCAGTTTAAGGCGGGGGGACGCCACCGGGGAGCTGTTTTTT. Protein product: CTSSLRRGDATGELFF.